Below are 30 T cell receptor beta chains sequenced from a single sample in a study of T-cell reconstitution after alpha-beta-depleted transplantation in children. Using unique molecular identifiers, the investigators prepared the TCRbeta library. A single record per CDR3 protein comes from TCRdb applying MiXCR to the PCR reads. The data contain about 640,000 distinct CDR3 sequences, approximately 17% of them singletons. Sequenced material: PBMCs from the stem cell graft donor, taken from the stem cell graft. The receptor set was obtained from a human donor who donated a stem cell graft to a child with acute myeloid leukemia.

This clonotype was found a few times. CDR3 residues: CASSQFGPDGPTDTQYF. For the CDR3, the DNA is TGCGCCAGCAGCCAATTTGGGCCAGATGGGCCCACAGATACGCAGTATTTT. The V call is TRBV4-3, the J call TRBJ2-3; D call uncertain. Trimming pared 2 bases from V and 2 bases from J, leaving 17 bases between. The germline V gene encodes CDR1 LGHNA and CDR2 YSLEER. The CDR3 consists of 17 residues.

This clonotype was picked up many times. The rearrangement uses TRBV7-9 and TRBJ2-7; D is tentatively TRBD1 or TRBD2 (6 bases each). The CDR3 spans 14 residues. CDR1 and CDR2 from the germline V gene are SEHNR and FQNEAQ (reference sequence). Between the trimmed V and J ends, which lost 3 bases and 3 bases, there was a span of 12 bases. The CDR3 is CASSLGGGLYEQYF. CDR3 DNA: TGTGCCAGCAGCTTGGGGGGCGGACTCTACGAGCAGTACTTC.

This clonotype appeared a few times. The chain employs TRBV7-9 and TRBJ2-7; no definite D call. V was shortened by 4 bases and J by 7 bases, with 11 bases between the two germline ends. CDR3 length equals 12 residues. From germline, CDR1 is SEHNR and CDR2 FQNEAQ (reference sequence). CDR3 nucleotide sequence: TGTGCCAGCAGCTCGTCGCAACGGGAGCAGTACTTC. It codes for CASSSSQREQYF.

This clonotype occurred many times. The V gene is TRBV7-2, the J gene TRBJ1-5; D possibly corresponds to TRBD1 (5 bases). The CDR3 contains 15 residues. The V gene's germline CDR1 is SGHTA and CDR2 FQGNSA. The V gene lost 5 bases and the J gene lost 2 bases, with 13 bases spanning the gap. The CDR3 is CASSPEGLGNQPQHF. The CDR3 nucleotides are TGTGCCAGCAGCCCGGAGGGGCTTGGCAATCAGCCCCAGCATTTT.

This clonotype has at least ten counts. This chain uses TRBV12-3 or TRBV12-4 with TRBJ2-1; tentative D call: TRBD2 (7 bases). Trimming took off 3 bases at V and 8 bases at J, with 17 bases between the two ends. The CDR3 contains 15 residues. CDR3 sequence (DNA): TGTGCCAGCAGTTTTCGCGGGGGCCCTGGAGATGAGCAGTTCTTC. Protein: CASSFRGGPGDEQFF.

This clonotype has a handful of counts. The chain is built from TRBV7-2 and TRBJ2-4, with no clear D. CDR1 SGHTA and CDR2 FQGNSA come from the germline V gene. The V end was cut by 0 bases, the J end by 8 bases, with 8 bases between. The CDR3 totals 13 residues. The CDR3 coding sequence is TGTGCCAGCAGCTTAGCTGGGATGGACATTCAGTACTTC. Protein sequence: CASSLAGMDIQYF.

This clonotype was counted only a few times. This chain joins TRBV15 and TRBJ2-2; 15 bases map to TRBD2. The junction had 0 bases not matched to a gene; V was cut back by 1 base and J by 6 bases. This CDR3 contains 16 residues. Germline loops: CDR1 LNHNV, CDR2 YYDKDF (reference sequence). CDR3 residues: CATSRGTSGGAGELFF. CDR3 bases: TGTGCCACCAGCAGAGGGACTAGCGGGGGGGCCGGGGAGCTGTTTTTT.

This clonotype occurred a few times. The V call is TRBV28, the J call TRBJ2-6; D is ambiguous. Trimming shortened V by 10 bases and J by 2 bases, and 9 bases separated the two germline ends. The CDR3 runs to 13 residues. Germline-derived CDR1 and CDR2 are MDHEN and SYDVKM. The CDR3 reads CAIRVAGANVLTF. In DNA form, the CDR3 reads TGTGCCATAAGGGTCGCTGGGGCCAACGTCCTGACTTTC.

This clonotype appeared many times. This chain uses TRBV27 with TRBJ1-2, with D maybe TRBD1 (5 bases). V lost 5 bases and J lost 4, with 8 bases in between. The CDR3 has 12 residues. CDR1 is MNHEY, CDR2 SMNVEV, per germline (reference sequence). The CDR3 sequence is CASSGGGYGYTF. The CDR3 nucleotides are TGTGCCAGCAGTGGGGGGGGCTATGGCTACACCTTC.

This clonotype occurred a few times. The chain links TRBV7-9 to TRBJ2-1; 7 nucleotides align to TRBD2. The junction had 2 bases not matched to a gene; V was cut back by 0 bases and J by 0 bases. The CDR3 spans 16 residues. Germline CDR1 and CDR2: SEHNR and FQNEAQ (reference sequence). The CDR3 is CASSLATSLSYNEQFF. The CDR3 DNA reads TGTGCCAGCAGCTTAGCGACTAGCCTCTCCTACAATGAGCAGTTCTTC.

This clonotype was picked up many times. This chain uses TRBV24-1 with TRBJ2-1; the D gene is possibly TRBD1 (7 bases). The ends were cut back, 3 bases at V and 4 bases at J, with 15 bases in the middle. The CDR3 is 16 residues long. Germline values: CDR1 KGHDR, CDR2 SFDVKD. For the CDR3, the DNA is TGTGCCACCAGTGATGTACAGGGGACTTCATACAATGAGCAGTTCTTC. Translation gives CATSDVQGTSYNEQFF.

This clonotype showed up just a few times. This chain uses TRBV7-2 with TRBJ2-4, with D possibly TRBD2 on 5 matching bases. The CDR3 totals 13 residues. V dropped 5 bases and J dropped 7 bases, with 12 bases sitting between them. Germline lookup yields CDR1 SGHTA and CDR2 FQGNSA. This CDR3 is CASSQRSGNIQYF. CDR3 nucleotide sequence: TGTGCCAGCAGCCAGCGGTCCGGGAACATTCAGTACTTC.

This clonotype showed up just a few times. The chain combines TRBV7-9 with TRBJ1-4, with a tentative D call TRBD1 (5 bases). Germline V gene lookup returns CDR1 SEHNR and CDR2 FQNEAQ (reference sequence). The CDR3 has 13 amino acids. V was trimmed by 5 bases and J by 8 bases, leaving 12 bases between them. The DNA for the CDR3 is TGTGCCAGCAGCGCAGAGGGGACGGAAAAACTGTTTTTT. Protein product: CASSAEGTEKLFF.

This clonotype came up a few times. CDR3 in amino acids: CASSLVLAGAMQFF. DNA of the CDR3: TGTGCCAGCAGCTTAGTACTAGCGGGGGCAATGCAGTTCTTC. The chain employs TRBV7-9 and TRBJ2-1; 11 nucleotides align to TRBD2. Unmatched junction bases numbered 5, after V lost 1 base and J lost 12 bases. The V gene's germline CDR1 is SEHNR and CDR2 FQNEAQ (reference sequence). The length of the CDR3 is 14 residues.

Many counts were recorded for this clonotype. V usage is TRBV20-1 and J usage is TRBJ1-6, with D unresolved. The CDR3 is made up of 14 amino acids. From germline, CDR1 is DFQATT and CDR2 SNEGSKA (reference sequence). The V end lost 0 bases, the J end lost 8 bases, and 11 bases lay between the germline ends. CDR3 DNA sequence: TGCAGTGCTAGAGATCTTACAGAGGATTCACCCCTCCACTTT. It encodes CSARDLTEDSPLHF.

The DNA for the CDR3 is TGCAGTGCTAGAGATCCGGGCGGGGCCAACGTCCTGACTTTC. Translation gives CSARDPGGANVLTF. This chain connects TRBV20-1 to TRBJ2-6; D not certain. Germline loops: CDR1 DFQATT, CDR2 SNEGSKA (reference sequence). The CDR3 is made up of 14 amino acids. V shed 0 bases and J shed 4 bases, with 7 bases lying between them.

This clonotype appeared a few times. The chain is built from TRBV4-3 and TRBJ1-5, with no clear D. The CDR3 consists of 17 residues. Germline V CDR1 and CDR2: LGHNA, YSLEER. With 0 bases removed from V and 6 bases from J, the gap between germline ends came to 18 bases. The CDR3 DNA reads TGCGCCAGCAGCCAAGATAAGGTAGGGAGGTTGAGTCAGCCCCAGCATTTT. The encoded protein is CASSQDKVGRLSQPQHF.

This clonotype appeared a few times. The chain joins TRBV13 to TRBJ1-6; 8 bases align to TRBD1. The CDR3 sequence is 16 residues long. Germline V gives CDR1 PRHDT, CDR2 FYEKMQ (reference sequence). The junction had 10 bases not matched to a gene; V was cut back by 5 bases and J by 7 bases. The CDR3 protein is CASSRGQGRLNSPLHF. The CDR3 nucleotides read TGTGCCAGCAGCCGCGGACAGGGAAGATTAAATTCACCCCTCCACTTT.

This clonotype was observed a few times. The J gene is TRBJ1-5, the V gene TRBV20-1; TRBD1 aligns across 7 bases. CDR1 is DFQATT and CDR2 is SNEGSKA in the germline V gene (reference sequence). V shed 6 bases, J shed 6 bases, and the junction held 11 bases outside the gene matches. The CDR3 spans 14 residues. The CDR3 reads CSAPAGQISQPQHF. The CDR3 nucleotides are TGCAGTGCCCCCGCGGGACAGATAAGTCAGCCCCAGCATTTT.

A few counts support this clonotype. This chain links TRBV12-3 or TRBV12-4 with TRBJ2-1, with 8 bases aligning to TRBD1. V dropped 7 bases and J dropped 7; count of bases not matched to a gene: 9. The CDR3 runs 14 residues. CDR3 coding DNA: TGTGCCAGCACTTCCGGACAGGGTAGGAATGAGCAGTTCTTC. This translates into CASTSGQGRNEQFF.

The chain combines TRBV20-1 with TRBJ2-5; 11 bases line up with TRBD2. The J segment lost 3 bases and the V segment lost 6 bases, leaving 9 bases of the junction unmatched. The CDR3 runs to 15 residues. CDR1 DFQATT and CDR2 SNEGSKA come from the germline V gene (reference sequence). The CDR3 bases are TGCAGTGCCAGGCCGGAACTAGCGGGGGAAGAGACCCAGTACTTC. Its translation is CSARPELAGEETQYF.

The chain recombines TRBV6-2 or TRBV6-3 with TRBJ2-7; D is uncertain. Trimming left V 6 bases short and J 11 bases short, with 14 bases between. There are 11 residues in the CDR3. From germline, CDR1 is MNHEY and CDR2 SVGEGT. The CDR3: CASSHGPAEYF. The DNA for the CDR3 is TGTGCCAGCAGCCACGGACCGGCGGAGTACTTC.

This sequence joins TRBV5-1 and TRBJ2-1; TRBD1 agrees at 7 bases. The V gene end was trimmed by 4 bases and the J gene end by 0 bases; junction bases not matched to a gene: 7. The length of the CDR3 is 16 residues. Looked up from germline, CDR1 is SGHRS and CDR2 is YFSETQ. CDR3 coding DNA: TGCGCCAGCAGCCCGATGGGACAGAGCTCCTACAATGAGCAGTTCTTC. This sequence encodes CASSPMGQSSYNEQFF.

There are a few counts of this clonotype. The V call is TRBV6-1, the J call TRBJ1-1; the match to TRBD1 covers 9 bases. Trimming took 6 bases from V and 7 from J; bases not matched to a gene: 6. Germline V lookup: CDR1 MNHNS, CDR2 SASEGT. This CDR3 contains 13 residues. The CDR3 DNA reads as TGTGCCAGCAGGATTACAGGGGGCAATGAAGCTTTCTTT. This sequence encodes CASRITGGNEAFF.

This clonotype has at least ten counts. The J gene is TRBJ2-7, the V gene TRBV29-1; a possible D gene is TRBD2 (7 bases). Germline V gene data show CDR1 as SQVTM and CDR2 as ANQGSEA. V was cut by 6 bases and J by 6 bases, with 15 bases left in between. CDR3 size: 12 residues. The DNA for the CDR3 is TGCAGCGTCGGGGGGCTTAGCTCCGAGCAGTACTTC. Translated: CSVGGLSSEQYF.

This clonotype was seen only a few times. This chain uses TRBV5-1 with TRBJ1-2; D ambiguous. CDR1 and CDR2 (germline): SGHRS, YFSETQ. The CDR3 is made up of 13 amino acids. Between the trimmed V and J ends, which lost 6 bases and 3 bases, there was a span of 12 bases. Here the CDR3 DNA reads TGCGCCAGCAACTGGGCCCCGGACTATGGCTACACCTTC. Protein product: CASNWAPDYGYTF. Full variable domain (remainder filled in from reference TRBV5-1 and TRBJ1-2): KAGVTQTPRYLIKTRGQQVTLSCSPISGHRSVSWYQQTPGQGLQFLFEYFSETQRNKGNFPGRFSGRQFSNSRSEMNVSTLELGDSALYLCASNWAPDYGYTFGSGTRLTVV.

The CDR3, as DNA: TGCGCCAGCAGCCCCCCTGGTTCAGGGAAGGGCACTGAAGCTTTCTTT. Its protein product is CASSPPGSGKGTEAFF. This rearrangement joins TRBV5-1 to TRBJ1-1; D might be TRBD1 (5 bases). CDR1 and CDR2 from the germline V gene are SGHRS and YFSETQ. Trimming pared 4 bases from V and 4 bases from J, leaving 20 bases between. There are 16 residues in the CDR3.

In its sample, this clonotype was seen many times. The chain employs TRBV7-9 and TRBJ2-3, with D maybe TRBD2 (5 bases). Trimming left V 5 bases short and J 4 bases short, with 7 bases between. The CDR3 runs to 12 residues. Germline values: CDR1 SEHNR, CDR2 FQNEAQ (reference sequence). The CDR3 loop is CASSQRADTQYF. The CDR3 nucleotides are TGTGCCAGCAGCCAGAGGGCAGATACGCAGTATTTT.

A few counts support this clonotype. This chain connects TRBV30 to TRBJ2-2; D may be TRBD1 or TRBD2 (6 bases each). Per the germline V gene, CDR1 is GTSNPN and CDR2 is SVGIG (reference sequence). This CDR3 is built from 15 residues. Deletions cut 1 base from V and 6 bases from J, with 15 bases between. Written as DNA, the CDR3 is TGTGCCTGGAGTGCGGGGGCGGTGACAGCCGGGGAGCTGTTTTTT. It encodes CAWSAGAVTAGELFF.

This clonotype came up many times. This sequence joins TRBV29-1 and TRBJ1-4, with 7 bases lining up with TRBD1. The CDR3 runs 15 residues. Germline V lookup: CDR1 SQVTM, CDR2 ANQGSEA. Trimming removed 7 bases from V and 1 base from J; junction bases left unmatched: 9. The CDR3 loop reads CSASSRQGTNEKLFF. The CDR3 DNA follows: TGCAGCGCTTCCTCCCGACAGGGAACTAATGAAAAACTGTTTTTT.